Below are 8 T cell receptor beta chains sequenced from a single sample in a study of technical replicates of blood from several donors. The data were produced by immunoSEQ multiplex PCR, yet TCRdb's version contains in-frame clones alone and is incomplete. Among tens of thousands of clones listed, roughly 90% were seen once. Source material: T cells isolated from PBMCs. These receptors were taken from a human donor in good health.

V gene TRBV13 combines with J gene TRBJ2-2; 7 nucleotides match TRBD2. CDR3 size: 15 residues. Trimming cost V 4 bases and J 5 bases; bases outside gene matches: 7. Per germline, CDR1 PRHDT and CDR2 FYEKMQ (reference sequence). CDR3: CASSSFAGVTGELFF. Written as DNA, the CDR3 is TGTGCCAGCAGCTCCTTCGCGGGAGTTACCGGGGAGCTGTTTTTT.

In DNA form, the CDR3 reads TGTGCCTGGCAGGTCGGGACTCCCTACAATGAGCAGTTCTTC. Protein sequence: CAWQVGTPYNEQFF. The chain joins TRBV30 to TRBJ2-1; D perhaps matches TRBD2 (6 bases). Germline V gene data show CDR1 as GTSNPN and CDR2 as SVGIG (reference sequence). The V and J ends lost 5 bases and 2 bases respectively, with 13 bases between them. The CDR3 length is 14 residues.

This chain joins TRBV4-2 and TRBJ1-1; D is undetermined. V was cut by 0 bases and J by 6 bases, with 14 bases left in between. The CDR3 is 15 amino acids. Per the germline V gene, CDR1 is LGHNA and CDR2 is YNFKEQ. The CDR3 sequence is CASSQDHEGRAEAFF. The CDR3 nucleotides are TGTGCCAGCAGCCAAGATCACGAAGGGCGGGCTGAAGCTTTCTTT.

The genes are TRBV29-1 and TRBJ2-3; no clear D gene. Germline V gene sequence: CDR1 SQVTM, CDR2 ANQGSEA. Trimming cost V 0 bases and J 0 bases, with 10 bases left between them. The CDR3 spans 15 residues. For the CDR3, the DNA is TGCAGCGTTGAAGAGGGCAGGCTTAGCACAGATACGCAGTATTTT. It codes for CSVEEGRLSTDTQYF.

This sequence joins TRBV13 and TRBJ2-1; TRBD2 agrees at 8 bases. V gave up 1 base and J gave up 7 bases; unmatched junction bases: 6. The CDR3 extends over 15 amino acids. Germline V CDR1 and CDR2: PRHDT, FYEKMQ (reference sequence). The CDR3 sequence: CASSLAGGLINEQFF. In DNA, the CDR3 is TGTGCCAGCAGCTTAGCGGGAGGGCTTATAAATGAGCAGTTCTTC.

This clone was seen more than once but under ten times. The chain carries TRBV10-1 and TRBJ1-5; 7 nucleotides align to TRBD1. Germline-derived CDR1 and CDR2 are WNHNN and SYGVQD (reference sequence). This CDR3 has 14 amino acids. J gave up 4 bases and V 0 bases, and 0 bases lay outside the gene matches. CDR3 in DNA: TGCGCCAGCAGTGAGTCCAGGGGGAATCAGCCCCAGCATTTT. Translating it yields CASSESRGNQPQHF.

The V call is TRBV6-1, the J call TRBJ2-7, with 8 bases identical to TRBD1. With 10 bases clipped from V and 0 bases from J, the junction kept 5 bases outside the gene matches. The CDR3 is 13 amino acids. The V gene's germline CDR1 is MNHNS and CDR2 SASEGT. This CDR3 reads CATWDRSSYEQYF. The CDR3 DNA reads as TGTGCCACCTGGGACAGGAGCTCCTACGAGCAGTACTTC.

This clone was detected only a few times. J is TRBJ2-3 and V is TRBV2; 11 nucleotides match TRBD2. This CDR3 is built from 15 residues. After removal of 8 bases from V and 3 bases from J, the junction contained 7 bases not matched to a gene. The V gene's germline CDR1 is SNHLY and CDR2 FYNNEI. For the CDR3, the DNA is TGTGCCAGCTGCCTAGCGGGAGGATGGACAGATACGCAGTATTTT. This encodes CASCLAGGWTDTQYF.